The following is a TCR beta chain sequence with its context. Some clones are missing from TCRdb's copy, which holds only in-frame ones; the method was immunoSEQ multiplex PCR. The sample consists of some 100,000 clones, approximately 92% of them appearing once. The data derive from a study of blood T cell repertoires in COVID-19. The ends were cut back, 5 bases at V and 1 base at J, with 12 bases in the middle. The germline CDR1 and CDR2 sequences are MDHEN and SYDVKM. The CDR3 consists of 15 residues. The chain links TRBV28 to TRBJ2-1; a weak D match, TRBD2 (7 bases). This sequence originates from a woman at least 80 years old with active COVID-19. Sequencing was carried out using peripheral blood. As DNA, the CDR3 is TGTGCCAGCAGTAGGGGAGGGGGTTCCTACAATGAGCAGTTCTTC. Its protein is CASSRGGGSYNEQFF.